This TCR beta chain was observed in a study of Ad26.COV2.S vaccination and SARS-CoV-2 variants. The repertoire was sequenced with immunoSEQ multiplex PCR; TCRdb's copy has only in-frame clones and lacks some. Counted here are fewer than 500,000 clones, roughly nine tenths occurring once; the ten biggest clones make up 2% to 3%. As for treatment: 19 received Ad26.COV2.S at low or high dose, single or two shots; 5 received placebo; per-sample allocation not given. At day 63 after the first vaccine or placebo injection, samples were drawn. Trimming took 4 bases from V and 3 from J; bases not matched to a gene: 3. This CDR3 region has 13 residues. Germline assignment: CDR1 SGHNT and CDR2 YYREEE (reference sequence).

This chain links TRBV5-4 with TRBJ1-2; 7 bases align to TRBD1. The sample here was peripheral blood, taken in a trial of Ad26.COV2.S vaccine versus placebo. This TCR was sampled from a person aged 18 to 65 who received the Ad26.COV2.S COVID-19 vaccine or a placebo. The CDR3 bases are TGTGCCAGCAGCCGTGACAGGGACTATGGCTACACCTTC. Protein product: CASSRDRDYGYTF.